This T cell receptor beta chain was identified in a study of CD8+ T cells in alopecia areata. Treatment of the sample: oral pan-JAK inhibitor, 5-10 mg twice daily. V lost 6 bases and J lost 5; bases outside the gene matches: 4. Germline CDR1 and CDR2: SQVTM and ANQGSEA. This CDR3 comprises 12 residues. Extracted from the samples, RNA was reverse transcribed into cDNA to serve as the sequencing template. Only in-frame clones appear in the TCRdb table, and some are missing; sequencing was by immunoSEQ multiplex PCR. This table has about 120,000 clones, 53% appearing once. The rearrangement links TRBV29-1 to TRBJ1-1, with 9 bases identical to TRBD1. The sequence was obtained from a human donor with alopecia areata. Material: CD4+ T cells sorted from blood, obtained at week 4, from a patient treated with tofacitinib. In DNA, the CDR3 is TGCAGCGTCGGGACAGGGAGGACTGAAGCTTTCTTT. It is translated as CSVGTGRTEAFF.